This is a list of T cell receptor beta chains from one sample in a study of identical twins. TCRdb reanalysed the 5' RACE reads using MiXCR and keeps one entry per CDR3 protein. The sample consists of about 900,000 distinct CDR3 sequences, around 12% of them appearing once. These records were also assigned to another study, of yellow fever vaccine responses in identical twins.

The sample comprised PBMCs. All receptors come from a woman aged 18-30 years in good health. The CDR3 runs from the conserved cysteine through the conserved F or W. A D gene is named only where the DNA matches it firmly. The listing skips clone size in some rows; elsewhere it reads once, few, many or a size class.

cdr3_aa: CASSQDLSYRAGEQYF
cdr3_nt: TGTGCCAGCAGCCAAGATCTCTCTTACAGGGCGGGGGAGCAGTACTTC
j_call: TRBJ2-7
v_call: TRBV3-1
d_call: -
clone_size: few

cdr3_aa: CASSPDGFSYGYTF
cdr3_nt: TGTGCCAGCAGTCCTGATGGGTTTAGCTATGGCTACACCTTC
j_call: TRBJ1-2
v_call: TRBV5-5
d_call: -
clone_size: -

cdr3_aa: CASSFQTVGEQYF
cdr3_nt: TGTGCCAGCAGCTTCCAAACGGTAGGCGAGCAGTACTTC
j_call: TRBJ2-7
v_call: TRBV7-9
d_call: -
clone_size: -

cdr3_aa: CASSLAGAVEQYF
cdr3_nt: TGTGCCAGCAGCTTGGCGGGCGCAGTCGAGCAGTACTTC
j_call: TRBJ2-7
v_call: TRBV5-6
d_call: -
clone_size: many

cdr3_aa: CASSFMRKETQYF
cdr3_nt: TGTGCCAGCAGTTTCATGAGGAAAGAGACCCAGTACTTC
j_call: TRBJ2-5
v_call: TRBV12-3/TRBV12-4
d_call: -
clone_size: -

cdr3_aa: CSARASGASTDTQYF
cdr3_nt: TGCAGTGCTAGAGCGTCCGGGGCAAGCACAGATACGCAGTATTTT
j_call: TRBJ2-3
v_call: TRBV20-1
d_call: -
clone_size: few

cdr3_aa: CSAREGSGAGYTF
cdr3_nt: TGCAGTGCTAGAGAAGGCTCCGGCGCTGGCTACACCTTC
j_call: TRBJ1-2
v_call: TRBV20-1
d_call: -
clone_size: -

cdr3_aa: CATSPGDPHQETQYF
cdr3_nt: TGTGCCACCAGCCCAGGGGATCCCCACCAAGAGACCCAGTACTTC
j_call: TRBJ2-5
v_call: TRBV24-1
d_call: -
clone_size: few

cdr3_aa: CASSNPGQDNTGELFF
cdr3_nt: TGTGCCAGCTCGAACCCGGGACAGGACAACACCGGGGAGCTGTTTTTT
j_call: TRBJ2-2
v_call: TRBV25-1
d_call: TRBD1
clone_size: -

cdr3_aa: CASSPTSGGSNEQFF
cdr3_nt: TGCGCCAGCAGCCCTACTAGCGGGGGGTCCAATGAGCAGTTCTTC
j_call: TRBJ2-1
v_call: TRBV5-1
d_call: TRBD2
clone_size: few

cdr3_aa: CASSIQGTYNEQFF
cdr3_nt: TGTGCCAGTAGTATTCAGGGGACGTACAATGAGCAGTTCTTC
j_call: TRBJ2-1
v_call: TRBV19
d_call: -
clone_size: few

cdr3_aa: CASSAPSGGAKNIQYF
cdr3_nt: TGTGCCAGCAGCGCCCCTAGCGGGGGGGCCAAAAACATTCAGTACTTC
j_call: TRBJ2-4
v_call: TRBV5-4
d_call: TRBD2
clone_size: -